The present TCR beta chain was sequenced within a study of blood T cells in healthy people across ages. The use of a sample-barcoded 5' primer and a J-beta primer mix characterized a second PCR of roughly 6 to 11 cycles. Each CDR3 protein is one row after TCRdb ran MiXCR on the 5' RACE reads. The table records some 1,800,000 distinct CDR3 sequences, approximately 39% of them present only once. The germline V gene encodes CDR1 DFQATT and CDR2 SNEGSKA (reference sequence). The V and J ends lost 0 bases and 4 bases respectively, with 7 bases between them. CDR3 length: 12 amino acids. Sequenced sample: blood. The clonotype comes from a human donor in good health. This chain joins TRBV20-1 and TRBJ2-7, with D unresolved. CDR3 sequence (DNA): TGCAGTGCTAGAGACCAACTATACGAGCAGTACTTC. Amino acids: CSARDQLYEQYF.